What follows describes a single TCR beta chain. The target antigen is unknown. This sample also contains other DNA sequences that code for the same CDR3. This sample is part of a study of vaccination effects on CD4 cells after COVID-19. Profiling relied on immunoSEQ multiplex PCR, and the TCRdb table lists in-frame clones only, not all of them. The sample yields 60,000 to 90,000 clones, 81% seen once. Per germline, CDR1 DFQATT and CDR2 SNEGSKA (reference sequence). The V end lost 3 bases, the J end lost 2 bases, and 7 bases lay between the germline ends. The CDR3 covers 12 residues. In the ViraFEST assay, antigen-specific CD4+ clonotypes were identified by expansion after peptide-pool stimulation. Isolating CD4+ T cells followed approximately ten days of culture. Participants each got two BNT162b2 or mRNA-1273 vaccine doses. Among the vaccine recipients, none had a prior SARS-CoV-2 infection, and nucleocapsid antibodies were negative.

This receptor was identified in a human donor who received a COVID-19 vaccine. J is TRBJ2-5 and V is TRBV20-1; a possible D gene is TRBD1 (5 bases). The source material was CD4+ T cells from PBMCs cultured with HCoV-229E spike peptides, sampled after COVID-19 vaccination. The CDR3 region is CSASRGQETQYF. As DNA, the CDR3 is TGCAGTGCTAGTAGGGGACAAGAGACCCAGTACTTC.